This TCR beta chain was recovered during a study of T cell responses to AZD1222 COVID-19 vaccine. Study information: Whether given at about 4 or about 12 weeks, second doses were pooled. General study points: CD4 TCRs linked to vaccination spanned spike, dominating at 160-218 and 743-854. Donor demographics were predominantly white British with a female majority; clonal diversity may be underestimated. Of spike-specific TCRs, nearly half reportedly target regions left unmutated in variants.

Repertoires were generated with immunoSEQ multiplex PCR, while TCRdb's copy carries only in-frame clones and drops some. This table has 150,000 to 200,000 clones, approximately 90% appearing once. After removal of 2 bases from V and 4 bases from J, the junction contained 11 bases not matched to a gene. The CDR3 sequence is 17 residues long. Germline CDR1 is MNHNS and CDR2 is SASEGT. Regarding this clone: Its antigen remains unknown.

The TCR sequence derives from an adult in good health. The sequenced sample was peripheral blood, obtained on day 0 of AZD1222 vaccination. This chain links TRBV6-1 with TRBJ2-1; 7 nucleotides agree with TRBD2. The CDR3 DNA reads TGTGCCAGCAGTGAATGGGGCGGGGCGGGAGAGTACAATGAGCAGTTCTTC. Its translation is CASSEWGGAGEYNEQFF.